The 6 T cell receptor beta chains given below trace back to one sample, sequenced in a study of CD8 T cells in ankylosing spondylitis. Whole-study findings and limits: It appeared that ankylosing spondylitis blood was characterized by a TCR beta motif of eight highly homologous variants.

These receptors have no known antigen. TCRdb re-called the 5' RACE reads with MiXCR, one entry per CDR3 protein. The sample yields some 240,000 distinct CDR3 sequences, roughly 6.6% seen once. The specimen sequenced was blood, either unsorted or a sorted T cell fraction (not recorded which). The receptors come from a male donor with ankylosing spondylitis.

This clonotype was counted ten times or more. The CDR3: CASSERVGFQETQYF. CDR3 coding DNA: TGCGCCAGCAGTGAGCGGGTAGGATTCCAAGAGACCCAGTACTTC. This chain connects TRBV10-1 to TRBJ2-5; unclear D gene. The V end lost 2 bases, the J end lost 1 base, and 11 bases lay between the germline ends. Germline values: CDR1 WNHNN, CDR2 SYGVQD (reference sequence). The CDR3 loop spans 15 amino acids.

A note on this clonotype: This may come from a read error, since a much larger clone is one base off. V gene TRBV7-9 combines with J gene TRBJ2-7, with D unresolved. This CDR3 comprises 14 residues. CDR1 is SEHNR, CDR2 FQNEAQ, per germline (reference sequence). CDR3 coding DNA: TGTGTCAGCAGCTTAGCAAGCCGAACGCGAGAGCAGTACTTC. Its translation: CVSSLASRTREQYF.

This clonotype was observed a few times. CDR3 bases: TGCGCCAGCAGCCAAGATCCGCCGGGCGGGTTAGGAGGAAACATTCAGTACTTC. As protein: CASSQDPPGGLGGNIQYF. This chain links TRBV4-3 with TRBJ2-4, with a possible D match to TRBD2 (5 bases). With 0 bases removed from V and 6 bases from J, the gap between germline ends came to 21 bases. Per germline, CDR1 LGHNA and CDR2 YSLEER. CDR3 size: 18 residues.

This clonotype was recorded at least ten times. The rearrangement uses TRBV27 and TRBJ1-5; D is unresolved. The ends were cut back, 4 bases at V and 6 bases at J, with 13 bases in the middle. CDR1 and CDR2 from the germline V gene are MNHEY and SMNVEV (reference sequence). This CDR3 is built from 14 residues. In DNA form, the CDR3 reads TGTGCCAGCAGTTCCGTAGGGTCCCGTCAGCCCCAGCATTTT. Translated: CASSSVGSRQPQHF.

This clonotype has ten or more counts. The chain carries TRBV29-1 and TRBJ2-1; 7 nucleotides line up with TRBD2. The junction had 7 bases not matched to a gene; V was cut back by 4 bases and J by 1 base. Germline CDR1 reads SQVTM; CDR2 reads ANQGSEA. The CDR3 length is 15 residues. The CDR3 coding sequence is TGCAGCGTTGGGGGGGGAGTGTTATCCTACAATGAGCAGTTCTTC. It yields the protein CSVGGGVLSYNEQFF.

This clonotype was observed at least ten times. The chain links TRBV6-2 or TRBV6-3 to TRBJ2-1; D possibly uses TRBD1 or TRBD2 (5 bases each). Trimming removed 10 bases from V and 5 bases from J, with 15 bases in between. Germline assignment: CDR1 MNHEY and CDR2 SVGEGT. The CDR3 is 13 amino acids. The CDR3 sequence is CATIPGAHNEQFF. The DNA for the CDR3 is TGTGCCACCATTCCCGGGGCCCACAATGAGCAGTTCTTC.